These 14 T cell receptor beta chains originate from one sample sequenced in a study of Graves' ophthalmopathy and Graves' hyperthyroidism. The authors amplified TCR beta CDR3 regions, and they did so from RNA transcripts for repertoire sequencing. Investigators did first-round RT-PCR with HTBI primers, then second-round multiplex PCR. TCRdb reanalysed the multiplex PCR reads using MiXCR and keeps one entry per CDR3 protein. Among around 470,000 distinct CDR3 sequences listed, approximately 14% were seen once. Material for sequencing was blood. The receptors were gathered from a woman aged 30 to 39 with Graves' ophthalmopathy.

The genes are TRBV11-2 and TRBJ2-2; possibly TRBD1 or TRBD2 for D (5 bases each). The CDR3 contains 14 residues. The germline gives CDR1 SGHAT, CDR2 FQNNGV. Trimming shortened V by 4 bases and J by 6 bases, and 12 bases separated the two germline ends. The CDR3 sequence: CASSSGPTPGELFF. For the CDR3, the DNA is TGTGCCAGCAGCTCGGGACCGACGCCCGGGGAGCTGTTTTTT.

This clonotype came up many times. The chain employs TRBV27 and TRBJ1-6; D may be TRBD1 (6 bases). The germline V gene encodes CDR1 MNHEY and CDR2 SMNVEV (reference sequence). The CDR3 covers 14 residues. V was pared by 3 bases and J by 5 bases, with 8 bases between. DNA of the CDR3: TGTGCCAGCAGTTTTTGGACAGATAATTCACCCCTCCACTTT. This codes for CASSFWTDNSPLHF.

This clonotype was seen at least ten times. This chain joins TRBV5-1 and TRBJ1-2; D gene uncertain. Trimming pared 4 bases from V and 2 bases from J, leaving 18 bases between. Germline CDR1 is SGHRS and CDR2 is YFSETQ. The CDR3 spans 16 residues. CDR3 loop: CASSPDGSPYNYGYTF. In DNA, the CDR3 is TGCGCCAGCAGCCCGGACGGGTCTCCGTACAACTATGGCTACACCTTC.

The table lists this clonotype with many counts. The genes are TRBV29-1 and TRBJ2-7, with D perhaps matching TRBD1 (5 bases). The CDR3 covers 13 residues. The V end lost 4 bases, the J end lost 3 bases, and 13 bases lay between the germline ends. Germline assignment: CDR1 SQVTM and CDR2 ANQGSEA. DNA of the CDR3: TGCAGCGTTGTTAAGGCAGGGAACTACGAGCAGTACTTC. Its protein is CSVVKAGNYEQYF.

There are many counts of this clonotype. The CDR3 loop is CSARDRGGSGTYEQYF. The DNA for the CDR3 is TGCAGTGCTAGAGATCGGGGCGGGAGTGGAACCTACGAGCAGTACTTC. This rearrangement joins TRBV20-1 to TRBJ2-7; 7 bases align to TRBD2. Germline CDR1 reads DFQATT; CDR2 reads SNEGSKA (reference sequence). The trim removed 0 bases at V and 2 bases at J, leaving 10 bases unmatched. This CDR3 comprises 16 residues.

The chain employs TRBV6-1 and TRBJ2-7, with 12 bases aligning to TRBD1. The germline V gene encodes CDR1 MNHNS and CDR2 SASEGT. CDR3 length: 16 amino acids. The V and J ends lost 5 bases and 3 bases, in that order; junction bases with no gene match: 8. For the CDR3, the DNA is TGTGCCAGCAGTACCGGGACAGGGGGCAGGGGCTACGAGCAGTACTTC. It yields the protein CASSTGTGGRGYEQYF.

This clonotype was seen ten or more times. The rearrangement uses TRBV12-3 or TRBV12-4 and TRBJ1-2; TRBD1 is a possible D gene (5 bases). The CDR3 totals 13 residues. Trimming shortened V by 2 bases and J by 7 bases, and 11 bases separated the two germline ends. In nucleotides, the CDR3 is TGTGCCAGCAGTTTAAGCAGGGATGGTGGCTACACCTTC. It translates to CASSLSRDGGYTF.

This clonotype was counted many times. V and J are TRBV28 and TRBJ2-7; tentative D call: TRBD2 (7 bases). This CDR3 comprises 17 residues. Trimming removed 3 bases from V and 3 bases from J, with 21 bases in between. Germline-derived CDR1 and CDR2 are MDHEN and SYDVKM. CDR3 in amino acids: CASSFPLGGGNSYEQYF. CDR3 in DNA: TGTGCCAGCAGTTTCCCCTTGGGAGGGGGTAATAGCTACGAGCAGTACTTC.

In its sample, this clonotype was seen many times. CDR3 protein: CASRQGTDRLETQYF. CDR3 in DNA: TGTGCCAGCAGACAAGGGACAGATCGGTTGGAGACCCAGTACTTC. V and J are TRBV7-2 and TRBJ2-5; 7 bases agree with TRBD1. CDR1 and CDR2 from the germline V gene are SGHTA and FQGNSA. V was pared by 6 bases and J by 5 bases, with 12 bases of the junction left unmatched. This CDR3 has 15 amino acids.

This clonotype was recorded many times. The chain carries TRBV7-8 and TRBJ1-1; tentative D call: TRBD1 (5 bases). Trimming took off 5 bases at V and 0 bases at J, with 19 bases between the two ends. CDR3 length: 17 residues. Per germline, CDR1 SGHVS and CDR2 FQNEAQ. CDR3 nucleotides: TGTGCCAGCAGCCCTCAACCTGGGGACCCTATGAACACTGAAGCTTTCTTT. Translation: CASSPQPGDPMNTEAFF. Supplemented by reference TRBV7-8 and TRBJ1-1, the full variable domain reads GAGVSQSPRYKVAKRGQDVALRCDPISGHVSLFWYQQALGQGPEFLTYFQNEAQLDKSGLPSDRFFAERPEGSVSTLKIQRTQQEDSAVYLCASSPQPGDPMNTEAFFGQGTRLTVV.

In this sample, this clonotype turned up many times. The chain's CDR3 is CSVEGQGNYGYTF. DNA of the CDR3: TGCAGCGTTGAGGGCCAGGGAAACTATGGCTACACCTTC. The chain employs TRBV29-1 and TRBJ1-2, with TRBD1 as a possible D gene (5 bases). Germline-derived CDR1 and CDR2 are SQVTM and ANQGSEA. The CDR3 contains 13 residues. V was cut by 3 bases and J by 2 bases, with 10 bases left in between.

This clonotype was recorded at least ten times. The V gene is TRBV12-3 or TRBV12-4, the J gene TRBJ2-7, with a possible D match to TRBD1 (6 bases). The CDR3 sequence is 14 residues long. V was clipped by 6 bases and J by 0 bases, with 12 bases between them. The CDR3 is CASSPRTDSYEQYF. Here the CDR3 DNA reads TGTGCCAGCAGCCCCCGGACAGACTCCTACGAGCAGTACTTC.

This clonotype was observed at least ten times. The chain uses TRBV4-2 and TRBJ2-7; TRBD2 matches 9 bases. Trimming at V came to 1 base and at J to 4 bases, leaving 5 bases not matched to a gene. The CDR3 consists of 15 residues. The germline V gene has CDR1 LGHNA and CDR2 YNFKEQ. CDR3 nucleotides: TGTGCCAGCAGCCAAGGGGCGGGAGGGCCTTACGAGCAGTACTTC. Translated: CASSQGAGGPYEQYF.

This clonotype was observed at least ten times. CDR3 DNA sequence: TGTGCCAGCAGTTACTGGGGCGACTCGAACACCGGGGAGCTGTTTTTT. This encodes CASSYWGDSNTGELFF. The V gene is TRBV6-5, the J gene TRBJ2-2, with D possibly TRBD1 on 5 matching bases. Per germline, CDR1 MNHEY and CDR2 SVGAGI. The CDR3 has 16 residues. Trimming shortened V by 1 base and J by 0 bases, and 9 bases separated the two germline ends.